Shown below are 32 T cell receptor beta chains from a single sample sequenced in a study of breast tumors, draining lymph nodes, adjacent tissues. The lymph nodes were axillary draining lymph nodes from breast cancer patients. A single record per CDR3 protein comes from TCRdb applying MiXCR to the multiplex PCR reads. Among 65,000 to 80,000 distinct CDR3 sequences, under 25% were seen once, and the ten largest hold approximately 2.5%. Material: axillary lymph node tissue. These receptor sequences come from a female donor with breast cancer. Some clones in this sample may be carry-over from other donors' samples.

There are many counts of this clonotype. The genes are TRBV7-2 and TRBJ2-7, with 8 nucleotides matching TRBD1. V shed 4 bases and J 7 bases; nucleotides not matched to a gene: 6. This CDR3 has 13 residues. Germline CDR1 reads SGHTA; CDR2 reads FQGNSA. The CDR3 DNA is TGTGCCAGCAGCTCGGACAGGGTTCATGAGCAGTACTTC. Protein sequence: CASSSDRVHEQYF.

As concerns this clonotype: A single base separates this from a much larger clone, so it may be a read error. CDR3 sequence reads: CASSSGTGRYGFTF. The CDR3 coding sequence is TGTGCCAGCAGTTCAGGGACGGGGCGCTATGGCTTCACCTTC. The rearrangement joins TRBV27 to TRBJ1-2; perhaps TRBD1 as D (5 bases). The CDR3 totals 14 residues. Germline CDR1 reads MNHEY; CDR2 reads SMNVEV (reference sequence).

This clonotype was recorded at least ten times. The gene calls are TRBV10-3 and TRBJ1-2; D is ambiguous. The length of the CDR3 is 14 residues. Germline CDR1 reads ENHRY; CDR2 reads SYGVKD. The V gene lost 0 bases and the J gene lost 5 bases, with 10 bases spanning the gap. The CDR3 here is CAISESEGGYGYTF. CDR3 DNA sequence: TGTGCCATCAGTGAGTCAGAGGGTGGTTATGGCTACACCTTC.

At least ten counts were recorded for this clonotype. The genes are TRBV27 and TRBJ2-1, with D tentatively TRBD1 (6 bases). The CDR3 spans 11 residues. Per the germline V gene, CDR1 is MNHEY and CDR2 is SMNVEV (reference sequence). V lost 7 bases and J 9 bases, leaving 10 bases between the germline ends. The CDR3 region is CASKRGIEQFF. The CDR3 bases are TGTGCCAGCAAAAGGGGGATTGAGCAGTTCTTC.

This clonotype occurred many times. The chain uses TRBV5-1 and TRBJ2-7; 12 bases line up with TRBD2. The length of the CDR3 is 17 residues. J was trimmed by 0 bases and V by 0 bases; bases with no gene match: 4. Germline lookup yields CDR1 SGHRS and CDR2 YFSETQ. The CDR3 DNA follows: TGCGCCAGCAGCTTGGCCCCTAGCGGGAGGGGCTCCTACGAGCAGTACTTC. It is translated as CASSLAPSGRGSYEQYF.

This clonotype occurred many times. This chain joins TRBV11-2 and TRBJ2-1, with a possible D match to TRBD1 (6 bases). The CDR3 spans 16 residues. V shed 0 bases and J shed 2 bases, with 11 bases lying between them. The germline V gene encodes CDR1 SGHAT and CDR2 FQNNGV. DNA of the CDR3: TGTGCCAGCAGCTTAGAGGGGGCGGTACCCTACAATGAGCAGTTCTTC. Translation gives CASSLEGAVPYNEQFF.

Many counts were recorded for this clonotype. The chain carries TRBV2 and TRBJ1-5, with a weak D call TRBD1 (6 bases). Deletions cut 4 bases from V and 1 base from J, with 11 bases between. Germline CDR1 and CDR2: SNHLY and FYNNEI. CDR3 length equals 15 residues. The CDR3 is CASSAGTLSNQPQHF. The CDR3 region has the DNA TGTGCCAGCAGTGCTGGGACATTGAGCAATCAGCCCCAGCATTTT.

Of note for this clonotype: An end of the junction does not agree with germline; a read error may underlie this. V is TRBV5-1 and J is TRBJ2-1; weak D call: TRBD1 (5 bases). Per the germline V gene, CDR1 is SGHRS and CDR2 is YFSETQ. The CDR3 sequence is 15 residues long. CDR3 bases: TGCGCCGGCAGCACCGGACAATGGGGCACCAATGAGCAGTTCTTC. It yields the protein CAGSTGQWGTNEQFF.

This clonotype appeared many times. V gene TRBV15 combines with J gene TRBJ1-2; D might be TRBD1 (5 bases). This CDR3 has 17 residues. V was pared by 0 bases and J by 2 bases, with 16 bases between. Germline V gene data show CDR1 as LNHNV and CDR2 as YYDKDF (reference sequence). The CDR3 DNA is TGTGCCACCAGCAGAGATGTAGGGGAATTAAACAACTATGGCTACACCTTC. Translated: CATSRDVGELNNYGYTF.

This clonotype was detected many times. The genes are TRBV12-5 and TRBJ1-6; D possibly corresponds to TRBD1 (5 bases). Deletions cut 7 bases from V and 9 bases from J, with 16 bases between. CDR1 LGHNT and CDR2 FRNRAP come from the germline V gene. The CDR3 runs 14 residues. The CDR3 bases are TGTGCTAGTGTCGAGGGGTCAAGAGGTTCACCCCTCCACTTT. This gives the protein CASVEGSRGSPLHF.

The rearrangement joins TRBV6-6 to TRBJ1-5, with a possible D match to TRBD1 (5 bases). Trimming stripped 7 bases from V and 2 bases from J, with 18 bases between. This CDR3 comprises 16 residues. Germline CDR1 MNHNY, CDR2 SVGAGI (reference sequence). CDR3 residues: CASTPGGGKGNQPQHF. Here the CDR3 DNA reads TGTGCCAGCACCCCTGGGGGAGGGAAAGGCAATCAGCCCCAGCATTTT.

This clonotype was seen repeatedly, ten times or more. The rearrangement links TRBV4-3 to TRBJ1-2; D perhaps matches TRBD1 (6 bases). CDR1 and CDR2 from the germline V gene are LGHNA and YSLEER. V shed 0 bases and J shed 8 bases, with 19 bases lying between them. The CDR3 has 16 residues. CDR3 DNA: TGCGCCAGCAGCCAAGATTGGGGAGTGCGCCAGGGGGGCTACACCTTC. As protein: CASSQDWGVRQGGYTF.

This clonotype was seen repeatedly, ten times or more. The chain uses TRBV4-3 and TRBJ2-7; D possibly corresponds to TRBD1 (5 bases). Germline-derived CDR1 and CDR2 are LGHNA and YSLEER. The CDR3 has 15 residues. V dropped 0 bases and J dropped 0 bases, with 9 bases sitting between them. Written as DNA, the CDR3 is TGCGCCAGCAGCCAAGACGTGCAGGGCTCCTACGAGCAGTACTTC. This codes for CASSQDVQGSYEQYF.

This clonotype was observed many times. The CDR3 bases are TGCAACCTCAGCCCACTAGCGGGAGCGGGGGATACGCAGTATTTT. It encodes CNLSPLAGAGDTQYF. This chain links TRBV29-1 with TRBJ2-3; 11 bases are a match to TRBD2. There are 15 residues in the CDR3. CDR1 and CDR2 (germline): SQVTM, ANQGSEA.

In this sample, this clonotype turned up many times. V and J are TRBV5-8 and TRBJ2-7; D gene uncertain. With 0 bases removed from V and 6 bases from J, the gap between germline ends came to 7 bases. Germline lookup yields CDR1 SGHTS and CDR2 YDEGEE. The CDR3 loop spans 12 amino acids. CDR3 bases: TGTGCCAGCAGCTTGGAGATAGGCGAGCAGTACTTC. It translates to CASSLEIGEQYF.

This clonotype came up many times. V usage is TRBV6-2 or TRBV6-3 and J usage is TRBJ2-5; 13 bases map to TRBD2. Germline trimming cut 6 bases from V and 5 bases from J; bases unmatched to any gene: 12. The CDR3 runs 17 residues. Per germline, CDR1 MNHEY and CDR2 SVGEGT. DNA of the CDR3: TGTGCCAGCAGCGGACTAGCGGGAGAGGGGTCGATGGAGACCCAGTACTTC. It is translated as CASSGLAGEGSMETQYF.

This clonotype was found many times. The genes are TRBV20-1 and TRBJ2-1; 16 bases fit TRBD2. From germline, CDR1 is DFQATT and CDR2 SNEGSKA (reference sequence). The CDR3 contains 19 residues. V lost 0 bases to trimming and J lost 2 bases; unmatched junction nucleotides: 7. The CDR3 DNA reads TGCAGTGCTAGAGATTCGGGACTAGCGGGAGGGCGGGCCTACAATGAGCAGTTCTTC. Translated: CSARDSGLAGGRAYNEQFF.

This clonotype has just a few counts. This clone may be a read error of a much larger clone one base away. CDR3 sequence reads: CASSQGPGSDSPLHF. The CDR3 DNA is TGCGCCAGCAGCCAAGGTCCAGGGTCGGATTCACCCCTCCACTTT. The genes are TRBV4-3 and TRBJ1-6; D might be TRBD1 (5 bases). This CDR3 region has 15 residues. Trimming left V 1 base short and J 8 bases short, with 12 bases between. Germline assignment: CDR1 LGHNA and CDR2 YSLEER.

This clonotype was seen repeatedly, ten times or more. The rearrangement joins TRBV20-1 to TRBJ2-5, with TRBD1 identical over 9 bases. V dropped 3 bases and J dropped 4; count of bases not matched to a gene: 15. This CDR3 is 17 amino acids long. CDR1 and CDR2 (germline): DFQATT, SNEGSKA (reference sequence). Here the CDR3 DNA reads TGCAGTGCTAGTCCGTTCCCGGGACAGGGCTTGGCAGAGACCCAGTACTTC. Residues: CSASPFPGQGLAETQYF.

In its sample, this clonotype was seen many times. CDR3 protein: CSARSGTSGTAPYNEQFF. CDR3 sequence (DNA): TGCAGTGCTAGATCGGGGACTAGCGGGACCGCCCCCTACAATGAGCAGTTCTTC. The gene calls are TRBV20-1 and TRBJ2-1; 13 nucleotides align to TRBD2. Germline lookup yields CDR1 DFQATT and CDR2 SNEGSKA (reference sequence). V gave up 2 bases and J gave up 2 bases; unmatched junction bases: 9. The CDR3 consists of 18 residues.

There are many counts of this clonotype. Here the CDR3 reads CASSTLAEGYEQYF. In DNA form, the CDR3 reads TGTGCCAGCAGCACACTAGCGGAAGGCTACGAGCAGTACTTC. The chain employs TRBV5-4 and TRBJ2-7, with 8 bases matching TRBD2. The germline gives CDR1 SGHNT, CDR2 YYREEE (reference sequence). Losses at the gene ends were 4 bases for V and 3 bases for J; bases not matched to a gene: 6. The CDR3 is 14 residues long.

This clonotype is a singleton in its sample. This rearrangement joins TRBV27 to TRBJ2-1; 14 bases fit TRBD2. Unmatched junction bases numbered 3, after V lost 3 bases and J lost 11 bases. CDR3 length: 14 amino acids. Per the germline V gene, CDR1 is MNHEY and CDR2 is SMNVEV (reference sequence). The CDR3 loop is CASSFGLAGGKQFF. CDR3 in DNA: TGTGCCAGCAGTTTCGGACTAGCGGGAGGTAAGCAGTTCTTC.

This clonotype has more than one count but fewer than ten. Being one base from a much bigger clone, this may be a read error. This chain uses TRBV6-1 with TRBJ2-1; either TRBD1 or TRBD2 may fit D (6 bases each). CDR1 and CDR2 (germline): MNHNS, SASEGT. CDR3 length: 13 amino acids. DNA of the CDR3: TGTGCCACCCCTGCTGGGGGGCTGAATGAGCAGTCCTTC. This gives the protein CATPAGGLNEQSF.

This clonotype has ten or more counts. V gene TRBV6-1 combines with J gene TRBJ1-3; D is ambiguous. V dropped 1 base and J dropped 4 bases, with 5 bases sitting between them. CDR1 and CDR2 (germline): MNHNS, SASEGT. The CDR3 totals 13 residues. This CDR3 reads CASSEVAGNTIYF. In DNA form, the CDR3 reads TGTGCCAGCAGTGAAGTGGCAGGAAACACCATATATTTT.

This clonotype was seen a few times. A much more abundant neighbour one base away suggests this may be a read error. The chain uses TRBV19 and TRBJ2-7; 7 nucleotides align to TRBD1. V was pared by 1 base and J by 2 bases, with 5 bases of the junction left unmatched. Germline V gene sequence: CDR1 LNHDA, CDR2 SQIVND (reference sequence). The CDR3 sequence is 15 residues long. The CDR3 sequence: CASSIVWDSPYEQYF. The CDR3 bases are TGTGCCAGTAGTATAGTGTGGGACAGCCCCTACGAGCAGTACTTC.

At least ten counts were recorded for this clonotype. The rearrangement joins TRBV7-9 to TRBJ1-3, with D perhaps matching TRBD1 (6 bases). With 6 bases removed from V and 0 bases from J, the gap between germline ends came to 6 bases. This CDR3 region has 13 residues. Germline values: CDR1 SEHNR, CDR2 FQNEAQ (reference sequence). CDR3 sequence (DNA): TGTGCCAGCAGGGACAGCTCTGGAAACACCATATATTTT. Translation: CASRDSSGNTIYF.

This clonotype was counted at least ten times. The V call is TRBV6-2 or TRBV6-3, the J call TRBJ2-7, with a possible D match to TRBD2 (6 bases). Germline V gene data show CDR1 as MNHEY and CDR2 as SVGEGT. Trimming shortened V by 2 bases and J by 5 bases, and 10 bases separated the two germline ends. The CDR3 spans 13 residues. CDR3 sequence reads: CASSYGGLHEQYF. The CDR3 DNA sequence: TGTGCCAGCAGTTACGGGGGACTTCACGAGCAGTACTTC.

The V gene is TRBV12-3 or TRBV12-4, the J gene TRBJ2-2; either TRBD1 or TRBD2 may fit D (6 bases each). V was cut by 7 bases and J by 13 bases, with 16 bases left in between. This CDR3 has 12 amino acids. In DNA, the CDR3 is TGTGCCAGCACCATGGGGGGCCGGTGGCTGTTTTTT. Its translation is CASTMGGRWLFF.

The V call is TRBV19, the J call TRBJ2-3; a possible D gene is TRBD1 (5 bases). The J call may be faulty, since TRBJ1-5 better matches the DNA end. The germline V gene has CDR1 LNHDA and CDR2 SQIVND (reference sequence). This CDR3 has 20 amino acids. CDR3 bases: TGTGCCAGTAGTAGGCCCTTAGGTAGCCCGGGACTAGGAAGCTCAGATACGCAGCATTTT. It codes for CASSRPLGSPGLGSSDTQHF.

This clonotype has at least ten counts. The chain carries TRBV9 and TRBJ2-5; a weak D match, TRBD2 (6 bases). The V end lost 3 bases, the J end lost 5 bases, and 14 bases lay between the germline ends. The CDR3 contains 14 residues. Germline V CDR1 and CDR2: SGDLS, YYNGEE. The CDR3 nucleotides read TGTGCCAGCAGCGCCACCGGGAGAAAGGAGACCCAGTACTTC. This encodes CASSATGRKETQYF.

Notes on this clonotype: One end of the junction fails to match germline, which may point to a read error. J is TRBJ2-7 and V is TRBV5-1, with D possibly being TRBD1 or TRBD2 (5 bases each). The CDR3 runs 14 residues. Germline loops: CDR1 SGHRS, CDR2 YFSETQ. The CDR3 spells CVSSWGTVSYERYF. The CDR3 nucleotides read TGCGTCAGCAGCTGGGGGACGGTCTCCTACGAGCGGTACTTC.

This clonotype was seen a few times. V usage is TRBV15 and J usage is TRBJ1-3; D is possibly TRBD1 (5 bases). V lost 7 bases and J lost 9, with 22 bases in between. From germline, CDR1 is LNHNV and CDR2 YYDKDF (reference sequence). The CDR3 is made up of 15 amino acids. The CDR3 DNA is TGTGCCACCATCAGGGACTCCGCTTACCCTGGCACCATATATTTT. Protein product: CATIRDSAYPGTIYF.